The sequence of this T cell receptor beta chain was determined in a study of vaccination and CD4 T cells after COVID-19. As to treatment: roughly ten-day PBMC culture with coronavirus spike peptide pools or control peptides (ViraFEST assay). T cells were expanded with peptide pools, and expanded clonotypes were identified by TCR sequencing. Trimming shortened V by 4 bases and J by 3 bases, and 15 bases separated the two germline ends. The CDR3 is 15 residues long. Sequenced with the Oncomine TCR Beta short-read assay was DNA taken from cultured CD4+ T cells. From the PCR reads, TCRdb called clonotypes with MiXCR, one entry per CDR3 protein. The sample includes about 15,000 distinct CDR3 sequences, approximately 58% seen only once; the top ten take approximately 12%. This clonotype was counted a few times. Its antigen is as yet unknown.

The sequence came from a human donor who had recovered from COVID-19. The chain uses TRBV12-3 or TRBV12-4 and TRBJ1-1; D gene unclear. Material for sequencing was CD4+ T cells from blood, cultured in vitro. This CDR3 is CASSWVSGPDTEAFF. Written as DNA, the CDR3 is TGTGCCAGCAGTTGGGTCAGCGGCCCTGACACTGAAGCTTTCTTT.